This TCR beta chain is from a study of neoadjuvant nivolumab and ipilimumab in lung cancer. V was clipped by 2 bases and J by 0 bases, with 5 bases between them. Germline CDR1 is LNHDA and CDR2 is SQIVND (reference sequence). The CDR3 is 14 amino acids. The table came from immunoSEQ multiplex PCR; TCRdb's copy has only in-frame clones and leaves some out. The sample yields 15,000 to 20,000 clones, approximately 79% seen once. The origin of this receptor is an adult with non-small cell lung cancer. Sequencing was performed on tumor tissue, taken after neoadjuvant nivolumab, alone or with ipilimumab, at or shortly before surgery. The chain joins TRBV19 to TRBJ1-5; D unclear. DNA of the CDR3: TGTGCCAGTAGTATAAGCCATAGCAATCAGCCCCAGCATTTT. As protein: CASSISHSNQPQHF.